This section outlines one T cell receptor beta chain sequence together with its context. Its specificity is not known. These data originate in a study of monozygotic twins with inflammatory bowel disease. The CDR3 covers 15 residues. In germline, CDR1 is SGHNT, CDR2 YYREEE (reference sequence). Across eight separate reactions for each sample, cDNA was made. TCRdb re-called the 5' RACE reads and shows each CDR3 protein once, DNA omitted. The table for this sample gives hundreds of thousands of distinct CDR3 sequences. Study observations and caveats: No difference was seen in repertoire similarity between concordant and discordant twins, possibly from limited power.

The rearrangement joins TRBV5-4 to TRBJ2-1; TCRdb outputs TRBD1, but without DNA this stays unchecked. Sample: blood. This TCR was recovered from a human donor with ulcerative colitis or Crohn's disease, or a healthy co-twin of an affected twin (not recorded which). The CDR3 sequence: CASHPGTGSYNEQFF.